Sequencing of this T cell receptor beta chain was carried out in a study of long-term antiretroviral therapy in people with HIV. V lost 4 bases, J lost 6 bases, and 7 bases stayed unmatched. The V gene's germline CDR1 is SGHRS and CDR2 YFSETQ. The CDR3 runs 15 residues. The authors ran the immunoSEQ assay, v3.0, at survey level. Only in-frame clones appear in the TCRdb table, and some are missing; sequencing was by immunoSEQ multiplex PCR. Of 25,000 to 35,000 clones in the sample, around 93% were seen once. This clone appeared a single time. The chain couples TRBV5-1 to TRBJ1-6, with TRBD1 identical over 7 bases. The sample consisted of unsorted PBMCs, taken just over 7.2 years after starting antiretroviral therapy. The receptor comes from a man aged 50 to 59 with HIV. CDR3 in DNA: TGCGCCAGCAGCCCGGAGGGGGACAGTAATTCACCCCTCCACTTT. Translated, it gives CASSPEGDSNSPLHF.